Following are 23 T cell receptor beta chains from one sample sequenced in a study of identical twins. TCRdb ran MiXCR on the 5' RACE reads and lists one entry per CDR3 protein. The sample consists of some 760,000 distinct CDR3 sequences, 15% to 20% of them appearing once. Another study also made use of these data, one on T cells expressing NK-cell markers.

The sequenced sample was PBMCs. The source is a woman under 30 in good health.

This clonotype was counted between two and nine times. This chain uses TRBV7-3 with TRBJ2-5, with 8 bases aligning to TRBD2. There are 16 residues in the CDR3. CDR1 SGHTA and CDR2 FQGTGA come from the germline V gene. Unmatched junction bases numbered 8, after V lost 5 bases and J lost 0 bases. CDR3 region: CASSPVAGMYQETQYF. As DNA, the CDR3 is TGTGCCAGCAGCCCCGTAGCGGGGATGTACCAAGAGACCCAGTACTTC.

This sequence joins TRBV4-2 and TRBJ2-7; D is uncertain. Germline V lookup: CDR1 LGHNA, CDR2 YNFKEQ. Trimming stripped 6 bases from V and 3 bases from J, with 18 bases between. The CDR3 sequence is 15 residues long. The CDR3 here is CASSPELGRNYEQYF. In DNA form, the CDR3 reads TGTGCCAGCAGTCCCGAATTAGGTAGAAACTACGAGCAGTACTTC.

This clonotype was found a few times. This chain joins TRBV5-1 and TRBJ2-7; 11 bases fit TRBD2. Germline trimming cut 4 bases from V and 2 bases from J; bases unmatched to any gene: 5. Looked up from germline, CDR1 is SGHRS and CDR2 is YFSETQ. There are 15 residues in the CDR3. Here the CDR3 DNA reads TGCGCCAGCAGCGTTAATAGCGGGGGGGCCTACGAGCAGTACTTC. It translates to CASSVNSGGAYEQYF. The full variable domain, in which reference TRBV5-1 and TRBJ2-7 provide the parts outside the CDR3, is KAGVTQTPRYLIKTRGQQVTLSCSPISGHRSVSWYQQTPGQGLQFLFEYFSETQRNKGNFPGRFSGRQFSNSRSEMNVSTLELGDSALYLCASSVNSGGAYEQYFGPGTRLTVT.

The V gene is TRBV7-2, the J gene TRBJ2-7; 10 bases are shared with TRBD2. The junction had 2 bases not matched to a gene; V was cut back by 0 bases and J by 3 bases. Per the germline V gene, CDR1 is SGHTA and CDR2 is FQGNSA. The CDR3 sequence is 15 residues long. Here the CDR3 DNA reads TGTGCCAGCAGCTTAGCTGGGACTAGCGACTACGAGCAGTACTTC. This translates into CASSLAGTSDYEQYF.

The V call is TRBV12-5, the J call TRBJ2-1; 7 bases fit TRBD2. The CDR3 totals 13 residues. Trimming cost V 3 bases and J 8 bases; bases outside gene matches: 4. Germline CDR1 reads LGHNT; CDR2 reads FRNRAP. In nucleotides, the CDR3 is TGTGCTAGTGGTTTTACGGGAGGCGATGAGCAGTTCTTC. It codes for CASGFTGGDEQFF. Variable domain in full (rest from reference TRBV12-5 and TRBJ2-1): DARVTQTPRHKVTEMGQEVTMRCQPILGHNTVFWYRQTMMQGLELLAYFRNRAPLDDSGMPKDRFSAEMPDATLATLKIQPSEPRDSAVYFCASGFTGGDEQFFGPGTRLTVL.

This clonotype was seen a few times. The rearrangement links TRBV3-1 to TRBJ2-1; a possible D gene is TRBD1 (5 bases). V was pared by 0 bases and J by 15 bases, with 12 bases between. Germline V lookup: CDR1 LGHDT, CDR2 YNNKEL (reference sequence). The CDR3 extends over 12 amino acids. The DNA for the CDR3 is TGTGCCAGCAGCCAAGAAACAGGTTTACTGTTCTTC. Translated: CASSQETGLLFF.

The V gene is TRBV11-2, the J gene TRBJ1-1; tentatively, D is TRBD1 (5 bases). V was trimmed by 0 bases and J by 6 bases, leaving 14 bases between them. This CDR3 is built from 15 residues. In germline, CDR1 is SGHAT, CDR2 FQNNGV. CDR3 protein: CASSLEVRGVSEAFF. DNA of the CDR3: TGTGCCAGCAGCTTAGAGGTGAGGGGAGTCTCTGAAGCTTTCTTT.

The chain combines TRBV2 with TRBJ1-1; D may be TRBD1 (5 bases). The CDR3 runs 14 residues. The germline V gene encodes CDR1 SNHLY and CDR2 FYNNEI. V lost 2 bases and J 6 bases, leaving 13 bases between the germline ends. CDR3 region: CASSERSLRAEAFF. The CDR3 DNA sequence: TGTGCCAGCAGTGAAAGATCTCTCAGGGCTGAAGCTTTCTTT. Looking up the rest from reference TRBV2 and TRBJ1-1 gives the full variable domain: EPEVTQTPSHQVTQMGQEVILRCVPISNHLYFYWYRQILGQKVEFLVSFYNNEISEKSEIFDDQFSVERPDGSNFTLKIRSTKLEDSAMYFCASSERSLRAEAFFGQGTRLTVV.

The sample holds a few counts of this clonotype. The V gene is TRBV29-1, the J gene TRBJ2-7; unclear D gene. The CDR3 is 13 amino acids. V was shortened by 5 bases and J by 3 bases, with 14 bases between the two germline ends. Per germline, CDR1 SQVTM and CDR2 ANQGSEA. CDR3 coding DNA: TGCAGCGTTTCGGCTACGACAAACTACGAGCAGTACTTC. As protein: CSVSATTNYEQYF.

A few counts support this clonotype. The chain couples TRBV6-5 to TRBJ1-4; D is possibly TRBD1 (6 bases). Germline CDR1 reads MNHEY; CDR2 reads SVGAGI. The CDR3 is 16 residues long. The V end was cut by 4 bases, the J end by 5 bases, with 17 bases between. CDR3 sequence reads: CASSSHPGGQNEKLFF. DNA of the CDR3: TGTGCCAGCAGTTCCCATCCGGGGGGCCAGAATGAAAAACTGTTTTTT.

CDR3 sequence (DNA): TGTGCCAGCAATCGATTGACAGGGGTCAGCGAGCAGTTCTTC. Translating gives CASNRLTGVSEQFF. V usage is TRBV6-1 and J usage is TRBJ2-1, with 8 bases lining up with TRBD1. With V trimmed by 7 bases and J by 10 bases, 12 bases remained unmatched. Germline V gene sequence: CDR1 MNHNS, CDR2 SASEGT. The CDR3 extends over 14 amino acids.

This rearrangement joins TRBV30 to TRBJ2-6; tentatively, D is TRBD1 (6 bases). CDR3 length equals 15 residues. Germline CDR1 GTSNPN, CDR2 SVGIG (reference sequence). Deletions cut 6 bases from V and 0 bases from J, with 12 bases between. CDR3 region: CACGTTHSGANVLTF. CDR3 DNA sequence: TGTGCCTGTGGGACAACCCACTCTGGGGCCAACGTCCTGACTTTC.

This clonotype was observed a handful of times. The chain employs TRBV12-3 or TRBV12-4 and TRBJ1-2; D not certain. Trimming took off 5 bases at V and 6 bases at J, with 22 bases between the two ends. The CDR3 extends over 16 amino acids. For the CDR3, the DNA is TGTGCCAGCAGTCTCCCCCAGGTCTTGGGTTCACATGGCTACACCTTC. This encodes CASSLPQVLGSHGYTF.

The chain carries TRBV20-1 and TRBJ2-5; 8 bases map to TRBD1. This CDR3 region has 14 residues. The V gene's germline CDR1 is DFQATT and CDR2 SNEGSKA (reference sequence). The V segment lost 4 bases and the J segment 3 bases; nucleotides outside the gene matches: 7. The CDR3: CSAIKTGVEETQYF. The CDR3 bases are TGCAGTGCTATTAAGACAGGGGTCGAAGAGACCCAGTACTTC.

CDR3 sequence reads: CASRDLDGLNTEAFF. The CDR3 DNA is TGTGCCAGCAGAGATCTAGACGGTTTGAACACTGAAGCTTTCTTT. The gene calls are TRBV2 and TRBJ1-1; no firm D call. Germline assignment: CDR1 SNHLY and CDR2 FYNNEI. V was clipped by 6 bases and J by 0 bases, with 14 bases between them. The CDR3 spans 15 residues.

This clonotype was detected ten times or more. The chain uses TRBV11-2 and TRBJ2-1, with D hard to call. Looked up from germline, CDR1 is SGHAT and CDR2 is FQNNGV. V was shortened by 3 bases and J by 8 bases, with 5 bases between the two germline ends. The length of the CDR3 is 11 residues. The CDR3 loop is CASSLPYEQFF. As DNA, the CDR3 is TGTGCCAGCAGCTTGCCCTATGAGCAGTTCTTC.

The rearrangement joins TRBV5-5 to TRBJ2-7; a weak D match, TRBD2 (6 bases). Germline CDR1 SGHKS, CDR2 YYEKEE (reference sequence). The CDR3 has 13 amino acids. Trimming pared 0 bases from V and 7 bases from J, leaving 11 bases between. CDR3 sequence: CASSLDVGREQYF. The CDR3 DNA is TGTGCCAGCAGCTTGGATGTAGGGAGGGAGCAGTACTTC.

The rearrangement uses TRBV3-1 and TRBJ2-7; D gene uncertain. V was shortened by 6 bases and J by 0 bases, with 9 bases between the two germline ends. Germline V gives CDR1 LGHDT, CDR2 YNNKEL (reference sequence). The CDR3 sequence is 13 residues long. The CDR3 loop reads CASSPLDSYEQYF. In DNA form, the CDR3 reads TGTGCCAGCAGTCCCCTGGACTCCTACGAGCAGTACTTC.

The chain couples TRBV13 to TRBJ2-3; TRBD2 might be the D (6 bases). The CDR3 sequence is 13 residues long. The germline gives CDR1 PRHDT, CDR2 FYEKMQ (reference sequence). Trimming removed 8 bases at V and 7 bases at J, with 16 bases between. CDR3 nucleotides: TGTGCCAGCGGAGGGGTCCGGGGATATACGCAGTATTTT. Translating gives CASGGVRGYTQYF.

This rearrangement joins TRBV20-1 to TRBJ1-6; D unclear. V lost 3 bases, J lost 5 bases, and 8 bases lay in between. This CDR3 contains 13 residues. Germline V lookup: CDR1 DFQATT, CDR2 SNEGSKA (reference sequence). CDR3 sequence reads: CSARPPNNSPLHF. CDR3 bases: TGCAGTGCTAGGCCCCCTAATAATTCACCCCTCCACTTT.

This chain connects TRBV29-1 to TRBJ2-2, with D possibly TRBD2 on 5 matching bases. Germline CDR1 is SQVTM and CDR2 is ANQGSEA. Trimming removed 7 bases from V and 1 base from J, with 10 bases in between. The CDR3 runs 13 residues. CDR3 amino acids: CSAGLQNTGELFF. The CDR3, as DNA: TGCAGCGCCGGACTCCAGAACACCGGGGAGCTGTTTTTT.

The rearrangement joins TRBV6-5 to TRBJ2-2, with 7 bases fitting TRBD2. Germline V gene lookup returns CDR1 MNHEY and CDR2 SVGAGI. CDR3 length: 13 amino acids. Germline trimming cut 2 bases from V and 9 bases from J; bases unmatched to any gene: 3. The CDR3 loop is CASSYMGGRELFF. The CDR3 nucleotides read TGTGCCAGCAGTTACATGGGGGGGAGGGAGCTGTTTTTT.

The V call is TRBV5-1, the J call TRBJ1-2; possible D gene TRBD1, 5 bases. The CDR3 covers 14 residues. Trimming stripped 0 bases from V and 3 bases from J, with 9 bases between. The V gene's germline CDR1 is SGHRS and CDR2 YFSETQ. CDR3 in DNA: TGCGCCAGCAGCTTGGACTCCAGGGACTATGGCTACACCTTC. It codes for CASSLDSRDYGYTF.